The T cell receptor (beta chain) under discussion was sequenced for a study of T cells in Graves' hyperthyroidism and ophthalmopathy. This clonotype was seen repeatedly, ten times or more. Its cognate antigen is unknown. Study results and caveats: Blood also held most thyroid clonotypes expanded beyond 0.001.

Regions amplified from RNA transcripts were the TCR beta CDR3 regions. A first-round RT-PCR of the TCR CDR3 used the HTBI primer set. From the multiplex PCR reads, TCRdb called clonotypes with MiXCR, one entry per CDR3 protein. This table has about 410,000 distinct CDR3 sequences, approximately 15% appearing once. Sequences were obtained from blood. The receptor's source is a man aged 18 to 29 with Graves' ophthalmopathy.

CDR3 nucleotides: TGTGCCAGCAGCCAAGGCAGGGGTATTTGGTATGGCTACACCTTC. Translated, it gives CASSQGRGIWYGYTF. This chain connects TRBV3-1 to TRBJ1-2, with D tentatively TRBD1 (6 bases). Per the germline V gene, CDR1 is LGHDT and CDR2 is YNNKEL (reference sequence). This CDR3 has 15 amino acids. V lost 1 base and J lost 5, with 14 bases in between.